This T cell receptor beta chain was recovered during a study of blood T cell repertoires in COVID-19. A case of COVID-19 had been met by exposed participants within 2 weeks before study entry. Profiling relied on immunoSEQ multiplex PCR, and the TCRdb table lists in-frame clones only, not all of them. The sample includes approximately 220,000 clones, around 82% of them seen just once. CDR1 and CDR2 (germline): LGHDT, YNNKEL (reference sequence). This CDR3 is built from 12 residues. Between the trimmed V and J ends, which lost 1 base and 3 bases, there was a span of 4 bases. This chain joins TRBV3-1 (or the pseudogene TRBV3-2) and TRBJ2-7, with D uncertain. The receptor was isolated from a woman between 40 and 55 years old who had been exposed to COVID-19. Sequenced material: PBMCs or T cells enriched from blood (not recorded which). For the CDR3, the DNA is TGTGCCAGCAGCCAAGTCTTCTACGAGCAGTACTTC. Translating gives CASSQVFYEQYF.